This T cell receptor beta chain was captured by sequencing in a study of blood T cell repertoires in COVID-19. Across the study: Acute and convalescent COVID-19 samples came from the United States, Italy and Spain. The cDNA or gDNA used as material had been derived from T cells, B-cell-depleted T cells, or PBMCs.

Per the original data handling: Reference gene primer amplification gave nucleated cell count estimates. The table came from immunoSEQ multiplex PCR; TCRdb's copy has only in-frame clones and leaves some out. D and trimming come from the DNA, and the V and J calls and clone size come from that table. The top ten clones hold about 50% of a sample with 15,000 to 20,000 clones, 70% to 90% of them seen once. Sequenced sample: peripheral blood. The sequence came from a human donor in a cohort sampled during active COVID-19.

CDR3 protein: CASNTGGNSPLHF. As DNA, the CDR3 is TGTGCCAGCAATACAGGGGGGAATTCACCCCTCCACTTT. The chain combines TRBV6-4 with TRBJ1-6; TRBD1 matches at 8 bases. Germline V gene lookup returns CDR1 MRHNA and CDR2 SNTAGT. J was trimmed by 7 bases and V by 7 bases; bases with no gene match: 3. The CDR3 is made up of 13 amino acids.